The source of this TCR beta chain is a study of beta chain features in type 1 diabetes. Study background: Examination spanned roughly 110 million sorted cells from all samples. General observations from the study: Moderate yet significant TCRB CDR3 shortening was seen in Type 1 diabetes patients in all four CD4+ subsets.

By way of CD45RO/CCR7/CD25/CD127/CD95/CD27, the CD4+ regulatory, stem cell-like memory, central memory and naive cells were sorted. Germline CDR1 LGHNA, CDR2 YNFKEQ. The CDR3 is made up of 15 amino acids. The junction had 9 bases not matched to a gene; V was cut back by 1 base and J by 9 bases. Of note for this clone: Its target is not known.

Since all of the isolated RNA was reverse transcribed, expressed TCRB transcripts were what got sequenced. TCRdb's copy holds only in-frame clones and misses some; the assay was immunoSEQ multiplex PCR. The table records hundreds of thousands of clones, 30% of them present only once. The specimen was naive CD4+ T cells from blood. The chain combines TRBV4-2 with TRBJ2-1, with TRBD2 matching 7 bases. This TCR was recovered from a man aged 18 to 29 in good health. CDR3 in DNA: TGTGCCAGCAGCCAAGTTCTGGCTAGCGGAGGTGAGCAGTTCTTC. This sequence encodes CASSQVLASGGEQFF.